The present T cell receptor (beta chain) was sequenced within a study of T cell repertoires in cytomegalovirus infection. Study results and caveats: CMV-specific TCR beta clonotypes restricted by HLA-C were the ones dominating the ex vivo response.

The germline CDR1 and CDR2 sequences are KGHSH and LQKENI. V gave up 0 bases and J gave up 2 bases; unmatched junction bases: 4. This CDR3 is 16 amino acids long. One entry per CDR3 protein, called by TCRdb with MiXCR from the reads. This table holds just over 300,000 distinct CDR3 sequences, 17% found once. Notes on this clonotype: As yet, its antigen is unknown.

The genes are TRBV18 and TRBJ2-1; TRBD1 matches 7 bases. This TCR came from a human donor in good health (CMV status not recorded). Some clones in this sample may be carry-over from other donors' samples. The specimen sequenced was PBMCs. CDR3 nucleotide sequence: TGTGCCAGCTCACCACCCACAGGGGCCCCCTACAATGAGCAGTTCTTC. It translates to CASSPPTGAPYNEQFF.